The present T cell receptor (beta chain) was sequenced within a study of CD8 T cells in ankylosing spondylitis. Via MiXCR, TCRdb re-called the 5' RACE reads, giving one row per CDR3 protein. The sample shows about 140,000 distinct CDR3 sequences, 7% to 10% of them seen only once. In this sample, this clonotype turned up many times. The V and J ends lost 3 bases and 4 bases respectively, with 12 bases between them. This CDR3 region has 13 residues. CDR1 is DFQATT and CDR2 is SNEGSKA in the germline V gene (reference sequence). The sequence came from a male donor with ankylosing spondylitis. Material: synovial fluid, either unsorted or a sorted T cell fraction (not recorded which). The V call is TRBV20-1, the J call TRBJ1-2; D gene unclear. The CDR3 region is CSARDGPGYGYTF. The CDR3 nucleotides are TGCAGTGCTAGGGACGGACCGGGCTATGGCTACACCTTC.